These 25 T cell receptor beta chains were all obtained from the same sample, sequenced in a study of Graves' ophthalmopathy and Graves' hyperthyroidism. The authors amplified TCR beta CDR3 regions, and they did so from RNA transcripts for repertoire sequencing. Second-round multiplex PCR came after first-round RT-PCR with HTBI primers. TCRdb recomputed calls from the multiplex PCR reads with MiXCR, one row per CDR3 protein. The table lists 300,000 to 350,000 distinct CDR3 sequences, roughly 15% of them singletons, with around 12% in the top ten. Sequenced sample: peripheral blood. Every receptor here comes from an adult man with Graves' ophthalmopathy.

V usage is TRBV6-5 and J usage is TRBJ1-1; the match to TRBD1 covers 7 bases. The V segment lost 2 bases and the J segment 0 bases; nucleotides outside the gene matches: 3. Germline-derived CDR1 and CDR2 are MNHEY and SVGAGI. The length of the CDR3 is 15 residues. CDR3 loop: CASSYQDRLNTEAFF. The CDR3, as DNA: TGTGCCAGCAGTTACCAGGACAGGTTGAACACTGAAGCTTTCTTT.

This clonotype appeared many times. The chain joins TRBV5-1 to TRBJ2-5, with a possible D match to TRBD2 (6 bases). This CDR3 region has 14 residues. Germline lookup yields CDR1 SGHRS and CDR2 YFSETQ. V lost 1 base, J lost 5 bases, and 12 bases lay in between. The chain's CDR3 is CASSLNGRGETQYF. The DNA of the CDR3 is TGCGCCAGCAGCTTGAACGGGAGAGGGGAGACCCAGTACTTC.

This clonotype was seen at least ten times. This sequence joins TRBV11-2 and TRBJ2-7, with D uncertain. The germline gives CDR1 SGHAT, CDR2 FQNNGV. This CDR3 has 14 amino acids. Trimming took 8 bases from V and 3 from J, leaving 17 bases between them. The CDR3 coding sequence is TGTGCCAGCGGATCAGATGTGGGGAACTACGAGCAGTACTTC. Its protein product is CASGSDVGNYEQYF.

This clonotype was recorded at least ten times. This chain connects TRBV7-9 to TRBJ2-5; either TRBD1 or TRBD2 may fit D (6 bases each). With 7 bases removed from V and 5 bases from J, the gap between germline ends came to 23 bases. The CDR3 has 16 residues. CDR1 is SEHNR and CDR2 is FQNEAQ in the germline V gene (reference sequence). This chain's CDR3 is CASTPWGDNLGETQYF. CDR3 DNA: TGTGCCAGCACCCCCTGGGGGGACAACCTCGGGGAGACCCAGTACTTC.

Ten or more counts support this clonotype. A much larger clone is a single base away; this may be a read error. Given the absence of the conserved phenylalanine or tryptophan at the CDR3 end, a read error is likely. The genes are TRBV12-3 or TRBV12-4 and TRBJ2-5, with D possibly matching TRBD2 (5 bases). V was shortened by 7 bases and J by 4 bases, with 13 bases between the two germline ends. The CDR3 runs 13 residues. The CDR3 region is CASTLAVGETQYL. The CDR3 DNA reads TGTGCCAGCACCCTAGCTGTCGGAGAGACCCAGTACCTC.

This clonotype was found many times. The V gene is TRBV12-3 or TRBV12-4, the J gene TRBJ1-1, with unresolved D. The germline V and J ends were trimmed by 6 bases and 4 bases, with 12 bases remaining between them. This CDR3 is 13 amino acids long. Here the CDR3 DNA reads TGTGCCAGCAGACTACACTCGGGCACTGAAGCTTTCTTT. Translation: CASRLHSGTEAFF.

This clonotype was observed at least ten times. The chain links TRBV18 to TRBJ2-5; no definite D call. This CDR3 is 14 amino acids long. The V end was cut by 1 base, the J end by 5 bases, with 11 bases between. CDR1 and CDR2 (germline): KGHSH, LQKENI. CDR3 DNA sequence: TGTGCCAGCTCACCACTGCAGGTTGTGGAGACCCAGTACTTC. The encoded protein is CASSPLQVVETQYF.

This clonotype was detected many times. This chain connects TRBV29-1 to TRBJ2-7, with D perhaps given as TRBD1 or TRBD2 (5 bases each). CDR1 and CDR2 (germline): SQVTM, ANQGSEA. CDR3 size: 11 residues. With 3 bases removed from V and 5 bases from J, the gap between germline ends came to 8 bases. The CDR3 nucleotides are TGCAGCGTTGAGGGGACCCACGAGCAGTACTTC. This translates into CSVEGTHEQYF.

V and J are TRBV6-5 and TRBJ1-2; the D is unclear. Per the germline V gene, CDR1 is MNHEY and CDR2 is SVGAGI. The CDR3 sequence is 11 residues long. V lost 4 bases, J lost 8 bases, and 8 bases lay in between. CDR3 loop: CASSSSWGYTF. The CDR3 DNA reads TGTGCCAGCAGTTCCAGCTGGGGCTACACCTTC.

At least ten counts were recorded for this clonotype. The CDR3 DNA reads TGTGCCAGCAGTTCACAGGGGGGGGCTTCCTACGAGCAGTACTTC. Encoded protein: CASSSQGGASYEQYF. The V and J genes are TRBV6-5 and TRBJ2-7, with D perhaps TRBD1 (8 bases). Trimming removed 4 bases from V and 1 base from J, with 14 bases in between. This CDR3 comprises 15 residues. Germline CDR1 reads MNHEY; CDR2 reads SVGAGI.

In its sample, this clonotype was seen many times. This CDR3 is CAWSAAADTEAFF. CDR3 in DNA: TGTGCCTGGAGTGCCGCGGCGGACACTGAAGCTTTCTTT. The V gene is TRBV30, the J gene TRBJ1-1, with D unresolved. Germline lookup yields CDR1 GTSNPN and CDR2 SVGIG (reference sequence). V was clipped by 1 base and J by 3 bases, with 9 bases between them. The CDR3 has 13 amino acids.

There are many counts of this clonotype. The chain links TRBV5-1 to TRBJ2-7; 13 bases are a match to TRBD2. With 5 bases clipped from V and 2 bases from J, the junction kept 4 bases outside the gene matches. The CDR3 has 15 amino acids. The germline V gene has CDR1 SGHRS and CDR2 YFSETQ. CDR3 amino acids: CASRYGLAGAYEQYF. The CDR3 region has the DNA TGCGCCAGCAGGTATGGACTAGCGGGAGCCTACGAGCAGTACTTC.

This clonotype showed up many times. V gene TRBV6-5 combines with J gene TRBJ1-1; perhaps TRBD1 as D (5 bases). The CDR3 runs to 14 residues. Trimming took 2 bases from V and 4 from J, leaving 11 bases between them. Germline V gene sequence: CDR1 MNHEY, CDR2 SVGAGI. CDR3 in DNA: TGTGCCAGCAGTTACGGGGGTATAGGCACTGAAGCTTTCTTT. Translating it yields CASSYGGIGTEAFF.

At least ten counts were recorded for this clonotype. Germline is not matched at one junction end, which may reflect a read error. The chain couples TRBV6-5 to TRBJ1-5; D ambiguous. Germline values: CDR1 MNHEY, CDR2 SVGAGI. The CDR3 covers 16 residues. The CDR3 spells CASNYSGERSNQPQHF. The CDR3 nucleotides read TGTGCCAGCAATTACAGCGGGGAACGGAGCAATCAGCCCCAGCATTTT.

This clonotype was seen ten or more times. The CDR3 reads CASSYSGGASGELFF. The CDR3, as DNA: TGTGCCAGCAGTTACTCCGGGGGGGCAAGCGGGGAGCTGTTTTTT. The chain combines TRBV6-5 with TRBJ2-2; 8 nucleotides match TRBD2. This CDR3 contains 15 residues. V shed 0 bases and J 7 bases; nucleotides not matched to a gene: 4. CDR1 and CDR2 (germline): MNHEY, SVGAGI.

This clonotype occurred many times. The V and J genes are TRBV6-1 and TRBJ1-5, with a weak D call TRBD1 (5 bases). Germline CDR1 and CDR2: MNHNS and SASEGT. This CDR3 contains 15 residues. With 4 bases removed from V and 0 bases from J, the gap between germline ends came to 10 bases. The CDR3 is CASSGTTNSNQPQHF. CDR3 in DNA: TGTGCCAGCAGTGGGACAACCAATAGCAATCAGCCCCAGCATTTT.

This clonotype was counted many times. The chain carries TRBV29-1 and TRBJ2-7, with D possibly being TRBD1 (5 bases). V gave up 7 bases and J gave up 0 bases, with 16 bases separating them. The CDR3 spans 14 residues. The germline CDR1 and CDR2 sequences are SQVTM and ANQGSEA. The CDR3 loop reads CSAKTAPSSYEQYF. The DNA of the CDR3 is TGCAGCGCCAAGACAGCACCAAGCTCCTACGAGCAGTACTTC.

This clonotype was recorded at least ten times. The chain employs TRBV11-2 and TRBJ2-7; D call uncertain. The germline V and J ends were trimmed by 6 bases and 2 bases, with 8 bases remaining between them. This CDR3 has 12 amino acids. Germline CDR1 SGHAT, CDR2 FQNNGV. The CDR3 bases are TGTGCCAGCAGTCCGTGGGCCTACGAGCAGTACTTC. This sequence encodes CASSPWAYEQYF.

This clonotype has ten or more counts. Sequence at one end of the junction differs from germline and may be a read error. The CDR3 spells CASSLTSGEETQYF. The DNA of the CDR3 is TGTGCCAGCAGCTTGACTAGCGGGGAAGAGACCCAGTACTTC. The chain employs TRBV5-1 and TRBJ2-5; 11 bases are shared with TRBD2. The CDR3 has 14 residues. Germline values: CDR1 SGHRS, CDR2 YFSETQ.

This clonotype was observed many times. V usage is TRBV6-1 and J usage is TRBJ2-5; weak D call: TRBD2 (7 bases). Trimming took 6 bases from V and 4 from J, leaving 9 bases between them. This CDR3 has 12 residues. Germline V gives CDR1 MNHNS, CDR2 SASEGT. CDR3 nucleotides: TGTGCCAGCAGGGGGGGGCCAGAGACCCAGTACTTC. As protein: CASRGGPETQYF.

This clonotype has at least ten counts. This chain joins TRBV6-5 and TRBJ1-5; D gene uncertain. Trimming shortened V by 2 bases and J by 2 bases, and 10 bases separated the two germline ends. The CDR3 totals 15 residues. Germline CDR1 and CDR2: MNHEY and SVGAGI. CDR3 residues: CASSYTPDGNQPQHF. Here the CDR3 DNA reads TGTGCCAGCAGTTACACCCCCGACGGCAATCAGCCCCAGCATTTT.

This clonotype has just a few counts. A much larger clone lies a single base off, so this may be a read error. The chain couples TRBV6-2 or TRBV6-3 to TRBJ2-2; no definite D call. CDR3 length: 13 amino acids. Germline V gives CDR1 MNHEY, CDR2 SVGEGT. Trimming removed 2 bases at V and 3 bases at J, with 4 bases between. In DNA form, the CDR3 reads TGTGCCAGCAGTTACGGGGACACCGGGGAGCTGTTTTTT. Protein sequence: CASSYGDTGELFF.

This CDR3 is CASSFNGDRVQETQYF. DNA of the CDR3: TGTGCCAGCAGTTTTAATGGGGACAGGGTTCAAGAGACCCAGTACTTC. This chain joins TRBV27 and TRBJ2-5; TRBD1 matches at 9 bases. Germline V lookup: CDR1 MNHEY, CDR2 SMNVEV (reference sequence). This CDR3 region has 16 residues. V gave up 3 bases and J gave up 2 bases; unmatched junction bases: 7.

This clonotype was counted ten times or more. One junction end does not reproduce the germline sequence, and a read error may be involved. The genes are TRBV6-2 or TRBV6-3 and TRBJ2-6; D is possibly TRBD2 (6 bases). This CDR3 is built from 19 residues. Germline-derived CDR1 and CDR2 are MNHEY and SVGEGT. The CDR3 spells CASSPIRGSFYSGAHVLTF. CDR3 nucleotide sequence: TGTGCCAGCAGCCCAATCCGGGGGAGCTTTTATTCTGGGGCCCACGTCCTGACTTTC.

This clonotype was counted many times. The chain employs TRBV6-2 or TRBV6-3 and TRBJ1-1, with D perhaps matching TRBD1 (6 bases). Germline V gene lookup returns CDR1 MNHEY and CDR2 SVGEGT. V lost 7 bases to trimming and J lost 3 bases, with 15 bases between them. The CDR3 extends over 14 amino acids. For the CDR3, the DNA is TGTGCCAGCAACAAACTGGGGGCGTACACTGAAGCTTTCTTT. Translated, it gives CASNKLGAYTEAFF.